Sequencing of this T cell receptor (beta chain) was carried out in a study of long-term antiretroviral therapy in people with HIV. Whole-study findings and limits: Blood sampling spanned 2004 to 2017, possibly under older ART regimens. Regardless of time point, clones expanded before ART dominated the repertoire. Diversity increased after ART yet remained lower than in transplant donor controls.

Remarks on this clone: As yet, its antigen is unknown. A junction end diverges from the germline sequence, so it may reflect a read error.

Survey-level resolution applied to immunoSEQ assay v3.0. Here immunoSEQ multiplex PCR was the method, and the copy in TCRdb shows in-frame clones only, minus some. Altogether approximately 27,000 clones are present, approximately 90% being singletons, with the ten largest covering around 3.3%. This CDR3 is built from 12 residues. Looked up from germline, CDR1 is SEHNR and CDR2 is FQNEAQ (reference sequence). The chain has TRBV7-9 and TRBJ2-1; 8 bases agree with TRBD2. The TCR comes from a woman aged 18-29 years with HIV. The sequencing used unsorted PBMCs, collected 1.8 years after starting antiretroviral therapy. The CDR3 protein is CVSGGSYNEQFF. In DNA, the CDR3 is TGTGTCAGCGGGGGTTCCTACAATGAGCAGTTCTTC.